This paragraph covers one T cell receptor beta chain sequence. Its antigen remains unidentified. The data stem from a study of T cell responses to AZD1222 COVID-19 vaccine. Background on the study: Pooled samples include second doses given at about 4 or 12 weeks. Study outcomes and limitations: Most donors were white British and more were female, and clonal diversity was possibly underestimated. None of the repertoires were sampled until the peak T cell response had passed. Just 5 or 6 AZD1222 recipients tested seropositive at baseline.

Trimming removed 5 bases from V and 0 bases from J, with 10 bases in between. Looked up from germline, CDR1 is SGHTA and CDR2 is FQGTGA. There are 15 residues in the CDR3. Some clones are missing from TCRdb's copy, which holds only in-frame ones; the method was immunoSEQ multiplex PCR. The sample yields 140,000 to 150,000 clones, under 95% seen once. J is TRBJ2-2 and V is TRBV7-3, with D possibly being TRBD1 (6 bases). The TCR sequence derives from an adult in good health. This material consisted of peripheral blood, taken on day 0 of AZD1222 vaccination. The CDR3 is CASSPRGPNTGELFF. CDR3 sequence (DNA): TGTGCCAGCAGCCCCAGGGGTCCGAACACCGGGGAGCTGTTTTTT.